This is a list of T cell receptor beta chains from one sample in a study of vaccination effects on CD4 cells after COVID-19. The repertoire was sequenced with immunoSEQ multiplex PCR; TCRdb's copy has only in-frame clones and lacks some. The profile shows approximately 65,000 clones, 74% of them singletons. What these receptors recognize is not known. The sequencing here drew on CD4+ T cells from PBMCs cultured with HCoV-229E spike peptides, taken after COVID-19 vaccination. These receptors came from a human donor who received a COVID-19 vaccine. CDR3s include the opening cysteine and the closing phenylalanine or tryptophan. D genes are given only for firm matches. Clone size appears in some rows only: once, few, many, or a class for an expanded clone.

CASSPLEGSNEKLFF TGTGCCAGCTCACCATTGGAGGGAAGTAATGAAAAACTGTTTTTT TRBV18 15 . TRBJ1-4 few
CAGSLRARGGGYTF TGTGCCGGCAGCTTAAGGGCACGAGGAGGTGGCTACACCTTC TRBV11-2 14 . TRBJ1-2 .
CASRGAANTGELFF TGTGCCAGTCGGGGGGCAGCGAACACCGGGGAGCTGTTTTTT TRBV7-2 14 . TRBJ2-2 .
CASSELLDTQYF TGTGCCAGCAGTGAACTGTTGGATACGCAGTATTTT TRBV2 12 . TRBJ2-3 .
CASSLGGTETQYF TGTGCCAGCAGTTTAGGGGGCACGGAGACCCAGTACTTC TRBV28 13 . TRBJ2-5 .
CASSRGPSQPQHF TGTGCCAGCAGCAGAGGGCCCAGCCAGCCCCAGCATTTT TRBV11-1 13 . TRBJ1-5 .
CAWSQGTSPDTQYF TGTGCCTGGTCCCAGGGAACCAGCCCAGATACGCAGTATTTT TRBV30 14 . TRBJ2-3 .
CASIQEESLNSPLHF TGTGCCAGCATCCAGGAGGAGTCCCTTAATTCACCCCTCCACTTT TRBV2 15 . TRBJ1-6 .
CSVGEPTNEKLFF TGCAGCGTTGGGGAACCAACTAATGAAAAACTGTTTTTT TRBV29-1 13 . TRBJ1-4 once
CASSRDSYGYTF TGCGCCAGCAGCCGGGACAGCTATGGCTACACCTTC TRBV5-1 12 TRBD1 TRBJ1-2 .
CASSTQDRGTYGYTF TGTGCCAGTAGTACACAAGATAGAGGGACCTATGGCTACACCTTC TRBV19 15 . TRBJ1-2 .
CASSFPGADTQYF TGTGCCAGCAGCTTCCCAGGGGCTGATACGCAGTATTTT TRBV14 13 . TRBJ2-3 few
CAWRRTGNYGYTF TGTGCCTGGAGGAGAACAGGGAACTATGGCTACACCTTC TRBV30 13 . TRBJ1-2 .
CASSRRQGTGELFF TGTGCCAGCAGTCGTCGACAGGGAACCGGGGAGCTGTTTTTT TRBV6-6 14 TRBD1 TRBJ2-2 .
CASSDDGFEADTQYF TGCGCCAGCAGCGACGACGGGTTCGAGGCAGATACGCAGTATTTT TRBV5-1 15 . TRBJ2-3 .
CASSLAGDGTGELFF TGTGCCAGCAGCTTGGCAGGGGACGGCACCGGGGAGCTGTTTTTT TRBV5-5 15 . TRBJ2-2 .
CASRRPGQGFFGYTF TGTGCCAGCAGACGGCCGGGACAGGGGTTTTTCGGCTACACCTTC TRBV28 15 TRBD1 TRBJ1-2 few
CASSLGRTIYF TGTGCCAGCAGCCTCGGGCGCACCATATATTTT TRBV7-2 11 . TRBJ1-3 .
CASDRGDYGYTF TGTGCCAGCGACAGGGGGGACTATGGCTACACCTTC TRBV2 12 TRBD1 TRBJ1-2 .
CASTTGGVREKLFF TGTGCCAGCACCACAGGAGGGGTGAGAGAAAAACTGTTTTTT TRBV27 14 . TRBJ1-4 .
CASSLGGTSFDTGELFF TGTGCCAGCAGCTTAGGGGGGACTAGCTTTGACACCGGGGAGCTGTTTTTT TRBV7-9 17 TRBD2 TRBJ2-2 .
CASSPRGEPQHF TGTGCCAGCTCACCACGGGGTGAGCCCCAGCATTTT TRBV18 12 . TRBJ1-5 few
CASSLEIPGTGNTGELFF TGCGCCAGCAGCTTGGAGATTCCCGGGACAGGGAACACCGGGGAGCTGTTTTTT TRBV5-1 18 TRBD1 TRBJ2-2 .
CARSYQDRGRVNQPQHF TGTGCCAGAAGCTACCAGGACAGGGGGCGCGTTAATCAGCCCCAGCATTTT TRBV5-3 17 TRBD1 TRBJ1-5 .
CASSDSRGGNEQFF TGTGCCAGCAGTGATTCGCGGGGGGGCAATGAGCAGTTCTTC TRBV2 14 TRBD2 TRBJ2-1 .
CAIGSPGTGTDTQYF TGTGCCATCGGTTCACCCGGGACTGGCACAGATACGCAGTATTTT TRBV10-3 15 . TRBJ2-3 .
CASSLDRSSTDTQYF TGCGCCAGCAGCTTGGACCGGAGCAGCACAGATACGCAGTATTTT TRBV5-1 15 . TRBJ2-3 .
CSVERGTGGNEQFF TGCAGCGTTGAGAGGGGGACAGGGGGAAATGAGCAGTTCTTC TRBV29-1 14 TRBD1 TRBJ2-1 .
CASSDYPTGVSDSPLHF TGTGCCAGCAGTGATTATCCAACAGGGGTGTCAGATTCACCCCTCCACTTT TRBV6-4 17 TRBD1 TRBJ1-6 .
CASSLVPQGTYGYTF TGTGCCAGCAGCTTAGTCCCCCAGGGGACCTATGGCTACACCTTC TRBV7-8 15 . TRBJ1-2 .
CASSPRGRGTEAFF TGTGCCAGCAGCCCCCGGGGACGGGGCACTGAAGCTTTCTTT TRBV5-6 14 . TRBJ1-1 .
CAGDRWNTEAFF TGTGCCGGGGACAGATGGAACACTGAAGCTTTCTTT TRBV2 12 TRBD1 TRBJ1-1 .
CASSRRATHENTEAFF TGTGCCAGCAGCCGACGGGCGACACATGAGAACACTGAAGCTTTCTTT TRBV5-4 16 . TRBJ1-1 .
CASSRRTGSSGANVLTF TGTGCCAGCTCACGACGGACAGGGTCTTCTGGGGCCAACGTCCTGACTTTC TRBV18 17 TRBD1 TRBJ2-6 .
CASSLAETTNEKLFF TGTGCCAGCAGCTTAGCTGAGACAACTAATGAAAAACTGTTTTTT TRBV7-9 15 . TRBJ1-4 .
CASSLTDRGDGYTF TGTGCCAGCAGTCTGACCGACAGGGGGGATGGCTACACCTTC TRBV2 14 TRBD1 TRBJ1-2 .
CASSQAQGATNEKLFF TGCGCCAGCAGCCAAGCCCAGGGGGCAACTAATGAAAAACTGTTTTTT TRBV4-1 16 TRBD1 TRBJ1-4 .
CASRRDRGSLNEQFF TGTGCCAGCAGGCGGGACAGGGGATCCCTCAATGAGCAGTTCTTC TRBV2 15 TRBD1 TRBJ2-1 .
CASSDRTGPGYTF TGTGCCAGCTCAGACAGGACAGGGCCCGGCTACACCTTC TRBV18 13 TRBD1 TRBJ1-2 once
CSVRTANTGELFF TGCAGCGTACGGACCGCGAACACCGGGGAGCTGTTTTTT TRBV29-1 13 . TRBJ2-2 few
CASSPRGGETQYF TGTGCCAGTAGTCCCAGGGGTGGAGAGACCCAGTACTTC TRBV19 13 . TRBJ2-5 .
CASRTTEAFF TGTGCCAGCAGGACCACTGAAGCTTTCTTT TRBV2 10 . TRBJ1-1 .
CASSDADRTTDTQYF TGTGCCAGCAGTGACGCCGACCGGACCACAGATACGCAGTATTTT TRBV6-1 15 . TRBJ2-3 once
CASSLRQGWGDEQFF TGTGCCAGCAGTCTACGACAGGGATGGGGCGATGAGCAGTTCTTC TRBV27 15 TRBD1 TRBJ2-1 .
CASSIREGELFF TGTGCCAGTAGTATTCGGGAAGGGGAGCTGTTTTTT TRBV19 12 . TRBJ2-2 .
CASSQLAGANEQFF TGCGCCAGCAGCCAACTAGCGGGGGCCAATGAGCAGTTCTTC TRBV4-3 14 TRBD2 TRBJ2-1 .
CASSYSRLAGGPGEQFF TGTGCCAGCAGTTACTCGAGGCTAGCGGGGGGACCGGGTGAGCAGTTCTTC TRBV6-2/TRBV6-3 17 TRBD2 TRBJ2-1 .
CASSLQGSGNTIYF TGTGCCAGCAGCTTGCAGGGATCTGGAAACACCATATATTTT TRBV5-4 14 . TRBJ1-3 .
CASRWTSGATDTQYF TGCGCCAGCAGGTGGACTAGCGGGGCAACAGATACGCAGTATTTT TRBV10-2 15 TRBD2 TRBJ2-3 .
CASRAGGNQPQHF TGTGCCAGCAGGGCCGGGGGCAATCAGCCCCAGCATTTT TRBV6-5 13 . TRBJ1-5 .
CASSWGQGANYGYTF TGCGCCAGCAGCTGGGGACAGGGGGCGAACTATGGCTACACCTTC TRBV5-1 15 TRBD1 TRBJ1-2 .